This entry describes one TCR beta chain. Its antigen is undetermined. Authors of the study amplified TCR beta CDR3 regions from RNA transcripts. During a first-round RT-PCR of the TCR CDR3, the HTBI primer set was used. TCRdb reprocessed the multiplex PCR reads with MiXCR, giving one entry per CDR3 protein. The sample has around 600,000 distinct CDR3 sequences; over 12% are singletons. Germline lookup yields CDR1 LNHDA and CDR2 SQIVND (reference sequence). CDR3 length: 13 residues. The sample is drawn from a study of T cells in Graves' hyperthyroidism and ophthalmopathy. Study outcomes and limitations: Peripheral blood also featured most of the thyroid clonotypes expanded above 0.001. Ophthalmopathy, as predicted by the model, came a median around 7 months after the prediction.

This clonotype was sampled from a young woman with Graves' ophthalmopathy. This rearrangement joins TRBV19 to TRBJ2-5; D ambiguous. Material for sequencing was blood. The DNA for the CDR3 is TGTGCAGCCAGATCGGCCGCAGGAGAGACCCAGTACTTC. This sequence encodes CAARSAAGETQYF.